This T cell receptor beta chain stems from a study of Ad26.COV2.S vaccination and SARS-CoV-2 variants. The overall study: A COV1001 Ad26.COV2.S trial-arm participant provided the sample. Ad26.COV2.S given intramuscularly, once or twice 56 days apart.

Stated treatment: 19 received Ad26.COV2.S at low or high dose, single or two shots; about 5 received placebo; per-sample allocation not given. Specimen acquisition occurred on day 63 following the initial vaccine or placebo injection. Libraries were prepared by immunoSEQ multiplex PCR; TCRdb keeps only in-frame clonotypes and omits some of them. Here the sample spans about 220,000 clones, 88% being singletons. There are 16 residues in the CDR3. V gave up 0 bases and J gave up 2 bases; unmatched junction bases: 5. CDR1 is LGHDT and CDR2 is YNNKEL in the germline V gene (reference sequence). The sample in question was peripheral blood, obtained in a trial of Ad26.COV2.S vaccine versus placebo. This chain joins TRBV3-1 (or the pseudogene TRBV3-2) and TRBJ2-3; TRBD1 matches at 7 bases. The clonotype was recovered from a person between 18 and 60 years old who received the Ad26.COV2.S COVID-19 vaccine or a placebo. CDR3: CASSQDRRGSTDTQYF. CDR3 DNA: TGTGCCAGCAGCCAAGATCGCAGGGGGTCCACAGATACGCAGTATTTT.